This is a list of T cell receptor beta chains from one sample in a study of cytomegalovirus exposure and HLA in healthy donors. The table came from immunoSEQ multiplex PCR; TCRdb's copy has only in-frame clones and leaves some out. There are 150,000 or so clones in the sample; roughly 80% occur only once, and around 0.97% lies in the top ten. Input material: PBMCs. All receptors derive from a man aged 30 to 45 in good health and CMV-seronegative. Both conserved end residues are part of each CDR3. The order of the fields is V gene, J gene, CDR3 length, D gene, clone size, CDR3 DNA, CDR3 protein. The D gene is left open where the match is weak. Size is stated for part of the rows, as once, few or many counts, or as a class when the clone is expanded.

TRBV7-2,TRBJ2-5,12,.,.,TGTGCCAGCAGCCGAGCCTTAGAGACCCAGTACTTC,CASSRALETQYF
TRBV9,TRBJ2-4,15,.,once,TGTGCCAGCAGCGTAGCTACGGAGGTGGGATACATTCAGTACTTC,CASSVATEVGYIQYF
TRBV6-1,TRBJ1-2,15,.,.,TGTGCCAGCAGTGAAGACAGTCTCGATAACTATGGCTACACCTTC,CASSEDSLDNYGYTF
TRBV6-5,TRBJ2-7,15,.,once,TGTGCCAGCAGGCTACTAGACTCGGCATCCTACGAGCAGTACTTC,CASRLLDSASYEQYF
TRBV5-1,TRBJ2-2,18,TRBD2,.,TGCGCCAGCAGCTGGGATGGACTAGCGGGAGTCGATACCGGGGAGCTGTTTTTT,CASSWDGLAGVDTGELFF
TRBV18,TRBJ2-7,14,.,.,TGTGCCAGCTCACCACCGACAGGATCCTACGAGCAGCACTTC,CASSPPTGSYEQHF
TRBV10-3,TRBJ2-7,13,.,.,TGTGCCACCAGAGATAATACCGGGGGCGAGCAGTACTTC,CATRDNTGGEQYF
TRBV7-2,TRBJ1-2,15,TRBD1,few,TGTGCCAGCAGCTCTTCCGGGACAGGGGCCTATGGCTACACCTTC,CASSSSGTGAYGYTF
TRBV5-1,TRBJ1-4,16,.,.,TGCGCCAGCAGCCCCCCCGGGGGAGGGGGGGCAGAAAAACTGTTTTTT,CASSPPGGGGAEKLFF
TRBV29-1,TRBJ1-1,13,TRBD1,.,TGCCGTAACAGGGGGCGGACGAACACTGAAGCTTTCTTT,CRNRGRTNTEAFF
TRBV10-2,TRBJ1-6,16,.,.,TGCGCCAGCAGGGATCGTTCGGGGTCCTATAATTCACCCCTCCACTTT,CASRDRSGSYNSPLHF
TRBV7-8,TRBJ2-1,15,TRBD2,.,TGTGCCAGCAGCTTAGTCGAACTAGCGTACAATGAGCAGTTCTTC,CASSLVELAYNEQFF
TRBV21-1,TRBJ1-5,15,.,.,TGTGCCAGCAGCAATGGGCAGGGTGGCAATCAGCCCCAGCATTTT,CASSNGQGGNQPQHF
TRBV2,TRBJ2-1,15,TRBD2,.,TGTGCCAGCAGTGGACTAGCGGGGGGGCGGAATGAGCAGTTCTTC,CASSGLAGGRNEQFF
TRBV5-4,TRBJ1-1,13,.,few,TGTGCCACAGGACCTCAGGGGAACACTGAAGCTTTCTTT,CATGPQGNTEAFF
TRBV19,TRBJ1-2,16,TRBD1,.,TGTGCCAGTTCGCCCCGGGACAGGGGGCATGGCTATGGCTACACCTTC,CASSPRDRGHGYGYTF
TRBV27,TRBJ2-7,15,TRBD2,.,TGTGCCAGCAGTCCTAGCGGGAGGCGCTCCTACGAGCAGTACTTC,CASSPSGRRSYEQYF
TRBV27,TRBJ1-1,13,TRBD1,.,TGTGCCAGCAGCCACCGACAGGGGGAAGTTTCTTTCTTT,CASSHRQGEVSFF
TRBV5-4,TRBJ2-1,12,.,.,TGTGCCAGCACCTTTCTAGGCAATGAGCAGTTCTTC,CASTFLGNEQFF
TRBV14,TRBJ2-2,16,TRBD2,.,TGTGCCAGCAGCCACGGACTAGCGGGAAACACCGGGGAGCTGTTTTTT,CASSHGLAGNTGELFF
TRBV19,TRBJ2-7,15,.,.,TGTGCCAGTAGTATCCGGCCCAGGGGAAGCTACGAGCAGTACTTC,CASSIRPRGSYEQYF
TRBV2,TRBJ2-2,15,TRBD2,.,TGTGCCAGCAGTGAAACGGGAGGGTGGACCGGGGAGCTGTTTTTT,CASSETGGWTGELFF
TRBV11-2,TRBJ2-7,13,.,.,TGTGCCAGCAGCTTAGCAAGGGGTCCCGAGCAGTACTTC,CASSLARGPEQYF
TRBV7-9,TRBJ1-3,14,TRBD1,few,TGTGCCAGCAGCTTCTCCGGGACAGGGGTCGTGATATATTTT,CASSFSGTGVVIYF
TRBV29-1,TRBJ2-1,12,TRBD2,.,TGCGGGGGGGGTAGCGGGGCTATCGAGCAGTTCTTC,CGGGSGAIEQFF
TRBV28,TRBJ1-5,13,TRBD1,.,TGTGCCAGCTTCAGGGGGAGCAATCAGCCCCAGCATTTT,CASFRGSNQPQHF
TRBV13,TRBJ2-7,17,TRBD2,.,TGTGCCAGCAGCTACACCGTAGGACTAGCGGCCACCTACGAGCAGTACTTC,CASSYTVGLAATYEQYF
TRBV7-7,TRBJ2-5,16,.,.,TGTGCCAGCAGCCCAGGGGGGCGGGAGGCCCAAGAGACCCAGTACTTC,CASSPGGREAQETQYF
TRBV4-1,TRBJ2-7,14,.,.,TGCGCCAGCAGCCAAGACCCGGTTACCTACGAGCAGTACTTC,CASSQDPVTYEQYF
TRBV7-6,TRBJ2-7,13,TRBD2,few,TGTGCCAGCAGCTTAAAGGGAGGGACCGAGCAGTACTTC,CASSLKGGTEQYF
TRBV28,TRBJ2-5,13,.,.,TGTGCCAGCAGCCTAACAGGGACCGGGACCCAGTACTTC,CASSLTGTGTQYF
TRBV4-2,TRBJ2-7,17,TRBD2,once,TGTGCCAGCAGCCAAGACAAGTTGGGACTAGCGACCTACGAGCAGTACTTC,CASSQDKLGLATYEQYF
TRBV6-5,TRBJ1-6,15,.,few,TGTGCCAGCAGTTACGGGGGGAATGATAATTCACCCCTCCACTTT,CASSYGGNDNSPLHF
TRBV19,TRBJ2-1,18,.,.,TGTGCCAGTAGTATAGTGGGACAGGGTGGGACTAGCGAGAATGAGCAGTTCTTC,CASSIVGQGGTSENEQFF
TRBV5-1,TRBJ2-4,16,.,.,TGCGCCAGCAGAGGGGAGGGACAGGTAGCCAAAAACATTCAGTACTTC,CASRGEGQVAKNIQYF
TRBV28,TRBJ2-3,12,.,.,TGTGCCAGCACGGGACTTGCAGATACGCAGTATTTT,CASTGLADTQYF
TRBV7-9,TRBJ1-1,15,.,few,TGTGCCAGCAGCTTAGCAGAGGTGCCGAACACTGAAGCTTTCTTT,CASSLAEVPNTEAFF
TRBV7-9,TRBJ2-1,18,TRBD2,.,TGTGCCAGCAGCTTAGTCCCTTTAGCGGGGGGCAACTACAATGAGCAGTTCTTC,CASSLVPLAGGNYNEQFF
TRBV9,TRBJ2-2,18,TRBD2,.,TGTGCCAGCAGCATGGGACTAGCGGGAGGCGCGAACACCGGGGAGCTGTTTTTT,CASSMGLAGGANTGELFF
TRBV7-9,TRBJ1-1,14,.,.,TGTGCCAGCAGCCCCCGGGACACTTACACTGAAGCTTTCTTT,CASSPRDTYTEAFF
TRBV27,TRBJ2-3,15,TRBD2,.,TGTGCCAGCAGTTTGTCAAGCGGGAGCGTAGATACGCAGTATTTT,CASSLSSGSVDTQYF
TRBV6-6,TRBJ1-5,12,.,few,TGTGCCAGCAACCAGGGGAATCAGCCCCAGCATTTT,CASNQGNQPQHF
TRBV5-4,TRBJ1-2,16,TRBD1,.,TGTGCCAGCAGCGCTGACAGGGCGACTTTTAGGAGGGGCTACACCTTC,CASSADRATFRRGYTF
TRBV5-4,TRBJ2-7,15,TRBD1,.,TGTGCCAGCAGCGGAGGGACAGGGGGCGATTACGAGCAGTACTTC,CASSGGTGGDYEQYF
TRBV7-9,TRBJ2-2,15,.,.,TGTGCCAGCAGCGAACTAGGTTTGGAGACCGGGGAGCTGTTTTTT,CASSELGLETGELFF
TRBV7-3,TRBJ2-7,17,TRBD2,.,TGTGCCAGCAGCGGAGGGACTAGCGGGAGCAGGTCCTACGAGCAGTACTTC,CASSGGTSGSRSYEQYF
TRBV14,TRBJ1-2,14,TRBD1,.,TGTGCCAGCAGCCAAGGACAGGGAGACTATGGCTACACCTTC,CASSQGQGDYGYTF
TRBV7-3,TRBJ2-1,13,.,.,TGTGCCAGCAGCTTAATCAGGGATCGTGAGCAGTTCTTC,CASSLIRDREQFF
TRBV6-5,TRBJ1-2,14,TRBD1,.,TGTGCCAGTCGGGTAGGGGGCGCTGACTATGGCTACACCTTC,CASRVGGADYGYTF
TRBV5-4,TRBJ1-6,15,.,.,TGTGCCAGCAATCCTGTTGGGCCCATGGATTCACCCCTCCACTTT,CASNPVGPMDSPLHF
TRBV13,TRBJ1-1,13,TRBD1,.,TGTGCCAGCAGCCTTGGACAGGGGACTGAAGCTTTCTTT,CASSLGQGTEAFF
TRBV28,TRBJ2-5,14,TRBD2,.,TGTGCCAGCAGTTTTACAGCGGGGCAAGAGACCCAGTACTTC,CASSFTAGQETQYF
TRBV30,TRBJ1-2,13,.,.,TGTGCCTGGAGTGTAGTGGAACAGGATGGCTACACCTTC,CAWSVVEQDGYTF
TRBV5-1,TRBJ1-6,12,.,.,TGCGCCAGCAATTCGGGAAATTCACCCCTCCACTTT,CASNSGNSPLHF
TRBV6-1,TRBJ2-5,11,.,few,TGTGCCAGCAGTCTCCAAGAGACCCAGTACTTC,CASSLQETQYF
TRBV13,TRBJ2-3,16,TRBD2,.,TGTGCCAGCAGCCTTGGGACTAGCGGGGGGGCTAATACGCAGTATTTT,CASSLGTSGGANTQYF
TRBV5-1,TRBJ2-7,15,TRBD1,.,TGCGCCAGCAGCCCGGGACAGGGATCTTCGAACGAGCAGTACTTC,CASSPGQGSSNEQYF
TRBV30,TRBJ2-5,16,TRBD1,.,TGTGCCTGGAGTCCTAGCAGGGACAGGGGAAAAGAGACCCAGTACTTC,CAWSPSRDRGKETQYF
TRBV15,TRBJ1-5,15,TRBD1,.,TGTGCCACCAGCATACGACAGGGTCCAAATCAGCCCCAGCATTTT,CATSIRQGPNQPQHF
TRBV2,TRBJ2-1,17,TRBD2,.,TGTGCCAGTCAACTAGCGGGGGGGCCGAGCTCCTACAATGAGCAGTTCTTC,CASQLAGGPSSYNEQFF